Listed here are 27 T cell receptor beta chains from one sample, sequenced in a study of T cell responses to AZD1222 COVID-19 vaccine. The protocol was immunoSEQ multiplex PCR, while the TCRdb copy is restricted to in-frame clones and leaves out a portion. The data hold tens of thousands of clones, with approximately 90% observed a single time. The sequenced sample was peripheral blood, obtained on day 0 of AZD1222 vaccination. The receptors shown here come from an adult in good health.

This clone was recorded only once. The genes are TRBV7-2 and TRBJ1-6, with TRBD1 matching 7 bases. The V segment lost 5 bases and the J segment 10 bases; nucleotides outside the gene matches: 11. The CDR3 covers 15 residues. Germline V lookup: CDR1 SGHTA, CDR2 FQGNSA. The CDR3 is CASSTQGGVGSPLHF. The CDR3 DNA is TGTGCCAGCAGCACCCAGGGGGGGGTTGGCTCACCCCTCCACTTT. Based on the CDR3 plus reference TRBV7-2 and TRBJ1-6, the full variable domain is GAGVSQSPSNKVTEKGKDVELRCDPISGHTALYWYRQSLGQGLEFLIYFQGNSAPDKSGLPSDRFSAERTGGSVSTLTIQRTQQEDSAVYLCASSTQGGVGSPLHFGNGTRLTVT.

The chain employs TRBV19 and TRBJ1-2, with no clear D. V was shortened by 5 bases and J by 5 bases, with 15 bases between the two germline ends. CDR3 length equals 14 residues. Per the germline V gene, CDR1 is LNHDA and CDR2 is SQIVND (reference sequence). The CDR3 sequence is CASSFPTDLYGYTF. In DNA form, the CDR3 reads TGTGCCAGTAGTTTCCCCACGGACCTATATGGCTACACCTTC. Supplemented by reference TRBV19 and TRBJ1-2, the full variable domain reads DGGITQSPKYLFRKEGQNVTLSCEQNLNHDAMYWYRQDPGQGLRLIYYSQIVNDFQKGDIAEGYSVSREKKESFPLTVTSAQKNPTAFYLCASSFPTDLYGYTFGSGTRLTVV.

The CDR3 protein is CASSRIGLNSPLHF. CDR3 nucleotides: TGTGCCAGCAGTCGAATAGGGCTCAATTCACCCCTCCACTTT. The V gene is TRBV6-6, the J gene TRBJ1-6; D call uncertain. With 5 bases removed from V and 7 bases from J, the gap between germline ends came to 12 bases. CDR1 MNHNY and CDR2 SVGAGI come from the germline V gene (reference sequence). CDR3 size: 14 residues.

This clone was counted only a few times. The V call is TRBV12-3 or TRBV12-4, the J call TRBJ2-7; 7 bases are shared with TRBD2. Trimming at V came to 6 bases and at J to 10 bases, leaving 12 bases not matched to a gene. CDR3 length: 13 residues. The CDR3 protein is CASRTGRLNSQYF. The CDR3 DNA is TGTGCCAGCAGGACCGGGAGGCTAAACAGTCAGTACTTC.

The CDR3 nucleotides read TGTGCCAGTAATCTAATATGGACTAGGAGCACAGATACGCAGTATTTT. Encoded protein: CASNLIWTRSTDTQYF. This rearrangement joins TRBV19 to TRBJ2-3, with 7 positions matching TRBD2. This CDR3 contains 16 residues. Trimming took 7 bases from V and 0 from J; bases not matched to a gene: 10. Germline loops: CDR1 LNHDA, CDR2 SQIVND (reference sequence).

DNA for the CDR3: TGTGCCAGCAGCTCTTCGCAGGGGGGCACAGATACGCAGTATTTT. Protein sequence: CASSSSQGGTDTQYF. V is TRBV7-9 and J is TRBJ2-3, with 7 bases that match TRBD1. There are 15 residues in the CDR3. The V gene end was trimmed by 4 bases and the J gene end by 1 base; junction bases not matched to a gene: 5. From germline, CDR1 is SEHNR and CDR2 FQNEAQ (reference sequence).

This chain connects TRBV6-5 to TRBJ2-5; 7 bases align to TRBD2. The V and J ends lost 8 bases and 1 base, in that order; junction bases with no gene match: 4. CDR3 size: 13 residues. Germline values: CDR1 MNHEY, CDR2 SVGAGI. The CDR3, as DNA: TGTGCCAGCGCGGGGGTCCTCCAAGAGACCCAGTACTTC. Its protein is CASAGVLQETQYF.

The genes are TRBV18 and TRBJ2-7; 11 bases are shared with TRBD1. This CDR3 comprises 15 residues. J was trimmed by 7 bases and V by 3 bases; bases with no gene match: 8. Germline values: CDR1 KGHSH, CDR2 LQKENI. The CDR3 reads CASSPGGQGAREQYF. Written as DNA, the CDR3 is TGTGCCAGCTCACCGGGAGGACAGGGGGCGAGAGAGCAGTACTTC.

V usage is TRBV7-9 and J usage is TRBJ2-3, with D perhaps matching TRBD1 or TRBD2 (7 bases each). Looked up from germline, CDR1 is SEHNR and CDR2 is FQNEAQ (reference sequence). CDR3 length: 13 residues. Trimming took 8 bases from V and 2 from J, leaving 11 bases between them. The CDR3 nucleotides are TGTGCCAGCGGGGAGGGGGCCACAGATACGCAGTATTTT. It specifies CASGEGATDTQYF.

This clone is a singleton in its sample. In nucleotides, the CDR3 is TGTGCCAGCAGTTACTCTGTACTCCTCTGGGATGGCTACACCTTC. Translation: CASSYSVLLWDGYTF. The chain carries TRBV6-5 and TRBJ1-2; D call uncertain. The V end lost 0 bases, the J end lost 6 bases, and 14 bases lay between the germline ends. Germline V CDR1 and CDR2: MNHEY, SVGAGI. This CDR3 is built from 15 residues.

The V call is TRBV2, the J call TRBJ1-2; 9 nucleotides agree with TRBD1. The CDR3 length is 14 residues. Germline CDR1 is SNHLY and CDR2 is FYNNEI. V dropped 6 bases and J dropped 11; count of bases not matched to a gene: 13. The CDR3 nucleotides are TGTGCCAGCAGAGGACTACAGGGGGCGAATATGTACACCTTC. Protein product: CASRGLQGANMYTF. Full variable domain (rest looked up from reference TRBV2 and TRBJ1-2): EPEVTQTPSHQVTQMGQEVILRCVPISNHLYFYWYRQILGQKVEFLVSFYNNEISEKSEIFDDQFSVERPDGSNFTLKIRSTKLEDSAMYFCASRGLQGANMYTFGSGTRLTVV.

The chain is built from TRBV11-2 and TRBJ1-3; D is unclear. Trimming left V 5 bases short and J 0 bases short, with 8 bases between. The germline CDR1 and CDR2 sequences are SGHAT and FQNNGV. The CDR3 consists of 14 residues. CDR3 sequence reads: CASSLGVSGNTIYF. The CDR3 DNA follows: TGTGCCAGCAGCCTTGGGGTCTCTGGAAACACCATATATTTT.

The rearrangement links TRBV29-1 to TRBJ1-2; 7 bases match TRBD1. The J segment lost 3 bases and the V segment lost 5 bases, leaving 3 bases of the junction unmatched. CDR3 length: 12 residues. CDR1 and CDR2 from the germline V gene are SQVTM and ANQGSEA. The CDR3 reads CSVYRGDYGYTF. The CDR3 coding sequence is TGCAGCGTTTACAGGGGAGACTATGGCTACACCTTC. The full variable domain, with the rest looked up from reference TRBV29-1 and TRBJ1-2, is SAVISQKPSRDICQRGTSLTIQCQVDSQVTMMFWYRQQPGQSLTLIATANQGSEATYESGFVIDKFPISRPNLTFSTLTVSNMSPEDSSIYLCSVYRGDYGYTFGSGTRLTVV.

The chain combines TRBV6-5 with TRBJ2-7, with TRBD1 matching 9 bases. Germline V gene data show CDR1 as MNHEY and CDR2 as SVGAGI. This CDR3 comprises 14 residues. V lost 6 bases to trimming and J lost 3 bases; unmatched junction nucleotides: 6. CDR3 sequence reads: CASSRDRDYYEQYF. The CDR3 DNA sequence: TGTGCCAGCAGCAGGGACAGGGATTACTACGAGCAGTACTTC.

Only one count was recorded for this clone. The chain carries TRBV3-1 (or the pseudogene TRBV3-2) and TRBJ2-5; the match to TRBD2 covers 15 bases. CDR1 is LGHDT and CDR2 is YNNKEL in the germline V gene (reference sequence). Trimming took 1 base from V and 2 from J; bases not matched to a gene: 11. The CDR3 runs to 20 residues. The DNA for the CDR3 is TGTGCCAGCAGCCAAGTGGGAACCGGGACTAGCGGGGGGTTACAAGAGACCCAGTACTTC. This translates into CASSQVGTGTSGGLQETQYF.

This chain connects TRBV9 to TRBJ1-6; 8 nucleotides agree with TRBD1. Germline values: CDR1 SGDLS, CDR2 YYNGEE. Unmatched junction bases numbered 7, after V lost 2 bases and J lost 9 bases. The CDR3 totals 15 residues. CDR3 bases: TGTGCCAGCAGCGTTAGTACAGGGGGACGTTCACCCCTCCACTTT. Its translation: CASSVSTGGRSPLHF.

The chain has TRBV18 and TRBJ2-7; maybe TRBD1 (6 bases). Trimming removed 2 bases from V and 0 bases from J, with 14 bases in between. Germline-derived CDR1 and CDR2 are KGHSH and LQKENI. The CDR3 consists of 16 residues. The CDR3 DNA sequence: TGTGCCAGCTCACCATCCCGGGACACCTACTCCTACGAGCAGTACTTC. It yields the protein CASSPSRDTYSYEQYF.

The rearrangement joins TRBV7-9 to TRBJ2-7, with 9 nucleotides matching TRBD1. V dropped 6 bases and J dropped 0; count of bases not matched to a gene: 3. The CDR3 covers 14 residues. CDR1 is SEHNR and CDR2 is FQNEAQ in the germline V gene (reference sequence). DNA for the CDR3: TGTGCCAGCAGACCGGGACAGGGCTCCTACGAGCAGTACTTC. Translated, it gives CASRPGQGSYEQYF.

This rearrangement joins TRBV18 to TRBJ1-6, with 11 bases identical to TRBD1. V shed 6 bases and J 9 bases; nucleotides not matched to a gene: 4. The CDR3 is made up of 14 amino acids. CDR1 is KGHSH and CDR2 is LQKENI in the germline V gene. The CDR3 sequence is CASSGQGEGSPLHF. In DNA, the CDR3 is TGTGCCAGCTCGGGACAGGGGGAAGGTTCACCCCTCCACTTT.

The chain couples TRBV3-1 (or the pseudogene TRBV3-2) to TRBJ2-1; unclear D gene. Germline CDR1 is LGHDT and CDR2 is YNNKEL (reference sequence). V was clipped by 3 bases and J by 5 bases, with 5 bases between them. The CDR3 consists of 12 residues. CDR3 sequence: CASSHLDNEQFF. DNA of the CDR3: TGTGCCAGCAGCCACCTGGACAATGAGCAGTTCTTC.

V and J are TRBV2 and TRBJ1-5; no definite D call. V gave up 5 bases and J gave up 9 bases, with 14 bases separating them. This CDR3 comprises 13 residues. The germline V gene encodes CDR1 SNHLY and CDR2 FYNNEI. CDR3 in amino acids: CASSKTLGSPQHF. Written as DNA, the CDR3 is TGTGCCAGCAGTAAGACTCTGGGGTCGCCCCAGCATTTT.

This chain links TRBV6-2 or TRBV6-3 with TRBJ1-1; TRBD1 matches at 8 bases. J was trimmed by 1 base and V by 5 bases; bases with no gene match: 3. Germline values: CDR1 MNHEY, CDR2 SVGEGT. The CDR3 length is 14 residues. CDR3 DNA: TGTGCCAGCAGTAAAGACAGGGGGAACACTGAAGCTTTCTTT. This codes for CASSKDRGNTEAFF.

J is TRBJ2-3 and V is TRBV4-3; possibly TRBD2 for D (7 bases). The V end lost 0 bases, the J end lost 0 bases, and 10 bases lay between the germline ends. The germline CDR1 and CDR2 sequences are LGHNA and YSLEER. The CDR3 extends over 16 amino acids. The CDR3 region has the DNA TGCGCCAGCAGCCAAGATAGGGGGGGGAGCACAGATACGCAGTATTTT. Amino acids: CASSQDRGGSTDTQYF.

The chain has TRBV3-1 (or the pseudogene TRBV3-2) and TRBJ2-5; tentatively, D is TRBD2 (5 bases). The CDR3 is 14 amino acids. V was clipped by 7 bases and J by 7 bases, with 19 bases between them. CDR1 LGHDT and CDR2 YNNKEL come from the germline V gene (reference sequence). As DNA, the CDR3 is TGTGCCAGCATTGACCGGTGGACTTCTCGGACCCAGTACTTC. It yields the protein CASIDRWTSRTQYF.

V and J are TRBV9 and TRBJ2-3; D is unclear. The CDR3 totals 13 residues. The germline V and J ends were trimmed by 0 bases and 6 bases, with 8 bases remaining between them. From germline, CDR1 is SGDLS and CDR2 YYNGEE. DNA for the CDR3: TGTGCCAGCAGCGTAGATCACTCCGATACGCAGTATTTT. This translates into CASSVDHSDTQYF.

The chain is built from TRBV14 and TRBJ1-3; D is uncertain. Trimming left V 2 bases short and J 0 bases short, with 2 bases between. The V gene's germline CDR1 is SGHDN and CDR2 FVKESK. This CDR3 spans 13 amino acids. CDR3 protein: CASSQISGNTIYF. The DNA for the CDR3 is TGTGCCAGCAGCCAAATCTCTGGAAACACCATATATTTT.

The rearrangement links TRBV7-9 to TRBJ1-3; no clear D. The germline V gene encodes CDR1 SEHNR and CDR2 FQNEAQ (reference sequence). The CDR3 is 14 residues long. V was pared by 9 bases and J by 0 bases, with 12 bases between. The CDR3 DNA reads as TGTGCCAGTCTCGAGGGTCGCTCTGGAAACACCATATATTTT. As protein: CASLEGRSGNTIYF.